What follows are 18 T cell receptor beta chains derived from one specimen sequenced in a study of T cell responses to AZD1222 COVID-19 vaccine. The assay was immunoSEQ multiplex PCR, and TCRdb's table has in-frame clones only and misses some. The sample contains about 110,000 clones, roughly nine tenths of which appear only once. The sequencing used peripheral blood, collected on day 0 of AZD1222 vaccination. These receptors all stem from an adult in good health.

This clone has only a few counts. The V gene is TRBV3-1 (or the pseudogene TRBV3-2), the J gene TRBJ2-3; D unresolved. This CDR3 is 14 amino acids long. Germline CDR1 and CDR2: LGHDT and YNNKEL (reference sequence). V dropped 1 base and J dropped 2 bases, with 7 bases sitting between them. The DNA for the CDR3 is TGTGCCAGCAGCCAAGCACTAAACACAGATACGCAGTATTTT. Protein: CASSQALNTDTQYF.

The gene calls are TRBV6-5 and TRBJ2-7, with 9 bases aligning to TRBD2. The germline V gene has CDR1 MNHEY and CDR2 SVGAGI. J lost 3 bases, V lost 7 bases, and 7 bases had no gene match. The CDR3 consists of 14 residues. The CDR3 reads CASKASGVVYEQYF. The CDR3 DNA reads TGTGCCAGCAAAGCTAGCGGGGTTGTCTACGAGCAGTACTTC.

The rearrangement joins TRBV3-1 (or the pseudogene TRBV3-2) to TRBJ1-6, with D perhaps TRBD1 (6 bases). Trimming pared 1 base from V and 7 bases from J, leaving 11 bases between. This CDR3 has 15 amino acids. The germline CDR1 and CDR2 sequences are LGHDT and YNNKEL (reference sequence). As DNA, the CDR3 is TGTGCCAGCAGCCAAGGGGGGCGGGAAAATTCACCCCTCCACTTT. Translation: CASSQGGRENSPLHF.

The chain employs TRBV9 and TRBJ1-1; D may be TRBD1 (6 bases). The germline V gene encodes CDR1 SGDLS and CDR2 YYNGEE. This CDR3 spans 15 amino acids. Trimming left V 0 bases short and J 2 bases short, with 11 bases between. The CDR3 bases are TGTGCCAGCAGCGTAGCTTGGGGGGGCAACACTGAAGCTTTCTTT. Translation gives CASSVAWGGNTEAFF.

This chain links TRBV6-5 with TRBJ2-7; 11 bases fit TRBD1. After removal of 7 bases from V and 5 bases from J, the junction contained 10 bases not matched to a gene. This CDR3 has 15 residues. Germline assignment: CDR1 MNHEY and CDR2 SVGAGI. CDR3 protein: CASIERGQGVHEQYF. For the CDR3, the DNA is TGTGCCAGCATCGAAAGGGGACAGGGGGTGCACGAGCAGTACTTC.

The chain links TRBV15 to TRBJ1-2; D remains unclear. Germline V lookup: CDR1 LNHNV, CDR2 YYDKDF (reference sequence). Trimming pared 1 base from V and 4 bases from J, leaving 13 bases between. CDR3 length: 15 residues. In DNA, the CDR3 is TGTGCCACCAGCAGAGGAGGTACGGGGTCCTATGGCTACACCTTC. Protein: CATSRGGTGSYGYTF. The full variable domain, completed using reference TRBV15 and TRBJ1-2, is DAMVIQNPRYQVTQFGKPVTLSCSQTLNHNVMYWYQQKSSQAPKLLFHYYDKDFNNEADTPDNFQSRRPNTSFCFLDIRSPGLGDTAMYLCATSRGGTGSYGYTFGSGTRLTVV.

The chain carries TRBV29-1 and TRBJ1-1, with D hard to call. This CDR3 is 13 amino acids long. The ends were cut back, 5 bases at V and 1 base at J, with 11 bases in the middle. Germline V lookup: CDR1 SQVTM, CDR2 ANQGSEA. The CDR3 region has the DNA TGCAGCGTTAGGTCGACCCCGAACACTGAAGCTTTCTTT. Protein: CSVRSTPNTEAFF.

The genes are TRBV6-1 and TRBJ2-1, with a weak D call TRBD1 (5 bases). The CDR3 runs 16 residues. In germline, CDR1 is MNHNS, CDR2 SASEGT. The V gene lost 2 bases and the J gene lost 6 bases, with 17 bases spanning the gap. The CDR3 region has the DNA TGTGCCAGCAGTGAATCTGACGCAGGGCAATTCAATGAGCAGTTCTTC. Translated, it gives CASSESDAGQFNEQFF.

This sequence joins TRBV10-3 and TRBJ1-2; tentatively, D is TRBD1 (5 bases). V shed 8 bases and J shed 2 bases, with 15 bases lying between them. Germline assignment: CDR1 ENHRY and CDR2 SYGVKD. The CDR3 contains 14 residues. Here the CDR3 DNA reads TGTGCCATCGCCGGGGCGCGTGGGAACTATGGCTACACCTTC. Its protein is CAIAGARGNYGYTF.

The chain combines TRBV27 with TRBJ2-7, with 7 bases aligning to TRBD2. The V segment lost 3 bases and the J segment 4 bases; nucleotides outside the gene matches: 9. Germline V gene data show CDR1 as MNHEY and CDR2 as SMNVEV (reference sequence). The CDR3 runs 15 residues. CDR3 protein: CASSLLAAGRYEQYF. The DNA for the CDR3 is TGTGCCAGCAGTTTGCTAGCGGCCGGGAGGTACGAGCAGTACTTC.

This rearrangement joins TRBV7-6 to TRBJ2-7; D assignment may be TRBD1 or TRBD2 (5 bases each). CDR1 is SGHVS, CDR2 FNYEAQ, per germline. The V end was cut by 1 base, the J end by 6 bases, with 10 bases between. This CDR3 spans 13 amino acids. The CDR3 DNA reads as TGTGCCAGCAGCTTAGGAGGGGTCGTCGAGCAGTACTTC. Translated: CASSLGGVVEQYF.

This clone was recorded only once. The chain has TRBV7-8 and TRBJ2-6; D may be TRBD1 (5 bases). Per the germline V gene, CDR1 is SGHVS and CDR2 is FQNEAQ. V dropped 4 bases and J dropped 10 bases, with 20 bases sitting between them. The CDR3 totals 16 residues. The CDR3 DNA reads TGTGCCAGCAGCTCTACCCCATCCTTCCAGGGAAACGTCCTGACTTTC. Translating gives CASSSTPSFQGNVLTF.

This chain joins TRBV18 and TRBJ2-7; no clear D. Deletions cut 5 bases from V and 4 bases from J, with 15 bases between. Germline assignment: CDR1 KGHSH and CDR2 LQKENI. This CDR3 region has 14 residues. CDR3 coding DNA: TGTGCCAGCTCAGCAGATCGGTCCCTTTACGAGCAGTACTTC. It codes for CASSADRSLYEQYF.

The genes are TRBV10-3 and TRBJ2-7; the D gene is possibly TRBD1 (5 bases). V shed 7 bases and J shed 0 bases, with 13 bases lying between them. The germline V gene encodes CDR1 ENHRY and CDR2 SYGVKD. CDR3 length: 14 amino acids. CDR3 amino acids: CAITQAGNSYEQYF. As DNA, the CDR3 is TGTGCCATCACCCAGGCAGGGAACTCCTACGAGCAGTACTTC.

The chain links TRBV6-5 to TRBJ1-4; D remains ambiguous. Trimming stripped 0 bases from V and 7 bases from J, with 12 bases between. Germline V lookup: CDR1 MNHEY, CDR2 SVGAGI. This CDR3 comprises 15 residues. In nucleotides, the CDR3 is TGTGCCAGCAGTTACTCGGCCCCCACGGGTGAAAAACTGTTTTTT. This sequence encodes CASSYSAPTGEKLFF.

The chain joins TRBV7-8 to TRBJ1-2, with D unresolved. V shed 5 bases and J shed 3 bases, with 7 bases lying between them. CDR1 and CDR2 (germline): SGHVS, FQNEAQ. This CDR3 is 12 amino acids long. In DNA form, the CDR3 reads TGTGCCAGCAGCCTACTGCACTATGGCTACACCTTC. It translates to CASSLLHYGYTF. The full variable domain, rest sourced from reference TRBV7-8 and TRBJ1-2, is GAGVSQSPRYKVAKRGQDVALRCDPISGHVSLFWYQQALGQGPEFLTYFQNEAQLDKSGLPSDRFFAERPEGSVSTLKIQRTQQEDSAVYLCASSLLHYGYTFGSGTRLTVV.

V gene TRBV2 combines with J gene TRBJ1-1, with a weak D call TRBD1 (5 bases). With 6 bases removed from V and 5 bases from J, the gap between germline ends came to 13 bases. This CDR3 is built from 13 residues. The V gene's germline CDR1 is SNHLY and CDR2 FYNNEI. The CDR3 spells CASRSTGFTEAFF. CDR3 sequence (DNA): TGTGCCAGCAGGAGTACAGGCTTTACTGAAGCTTTCTTT.

This clone came up once. The chain combines TRBV6-5 with TRBJ2-3, with 7 bases lining up with TRBD2. The CDR3 contains 15 residues. V shed 2 bases, J shed 1 base, and the junction held 3 bases outside the gene matches. Germline CDR1 is MNHEY and CDR2 is SVGAGI. In nucleotides, the CDR3 is TGTGCCAGCAGTTACGGGGGGGACGGCACAGATACGCAGTATTTT. Amino acids: CASSYGGDGTDTQYF.